One sample yielded the 4 T cell receptor beta chains listed below, sequenced in a study of CD8+ T cells in alopecia areata. Treatment here: oral pan-JAK inhibitor, 5-10 mg twice daily. TCR sequencing used cDNA made by reverse transcription of extracted RNA. Using immunoSEQ multiplex PCR, the repertoire was profiled, and TCRdb retains in-frame clones only, with some absent. In the table there are some 190,000 clones, 64% of which are singletons. Sequencing was performed on CD4+ T cells sorted from blood, taken between weeks 49 and 50, from a patient treated with tofacitinib. Receptors originate from a human donor with alopecia areata.

This sequence joins TRBV30 and TRBJ1-5, with D hard to call. The length of the CDR3 is 14 residues. CDR1 is GTSNPN, CDR2 SVGIG, per germline (reference sequence). The V gene lost 0 bases and the J gene lost 4 bases, with 10 bases spanning the gap. CDR3 in amino acids: CAWSVSGVNQPQHF. The CDR3 coding sequence is TGTGCCTGGAGTGTATCGGGAGTTAATCAGCCCCAGCATTTT.

This clone came up a few times. The chain is built from TRBV7-2 and TRBJ2-4; TRBD1 aligns across 8 bases. Germline V gene sequence: CDR1 SGHTA, CDR2 FQGNSA. The CDR3 is 14 amino acids. Germline trimming cut 5 bases from V and 13 bases from J; bases unmatched to any gene: 13. The DNA for the CDR3 is TGTGCCAGCAGCGCCCCCCCGACAGGGGTCGGGCAGTACTTC. Its translation is CASSAPPTGVGQYF.

V and J are TRBV29-1 and TRBJ1-1, with D unresolved. The V end lost 3 bases, the J end lost 4 bases, and 6 bases lay between the germline ends. Germline V gives CDR1 SQVTM, CDR2 ANQGSEA. CDR3 length: 11 amino acids. In nucleotides, the CDR3 is TGCAGCGTTGATATAGGCACTGAAGCTTTCTTT. The encoded protein is CSVDIGTEAFF.

The chain links TRBV28 to TRBJ2-7; possibly TRBD1 for D (5 bases). Between the trimmed V and J ends, which lost 6 bases and 2 bases, there was a span of 14 bases. This CDR3 has 14 amino acids. Germline lookup yields CDR1 MDHEN and CDR2 SYDVKM. The CDR3 region is CASRPDLGPYEQYF. In nucleotides, the CDR3 is TGTGCCAGCAGACCTGATCTGGGGCCCTACGAGCAGTACTTC.